One sample yielded the 21 T cell receptor beta chains listed below, sequenced in a study of blood T cell repertoires in COVID-19. Using immunoSEQ multiplex PCR, the repertoire was profiled, and TCRdb retains in-frame clones only, with some absent. The repertoire holds 250,000 to 400,000 clones, almost 90% seen once, with under 3.5% in the top ten. The specimen was peripheral blood. The receptors shown here come from a woman in her 30s with COVID-19, enrolled during active disease.

The chain carries TRBV27 and TRBJ1-1; 8 bases fit TRBD1. The CDR3 spans 14 residues. CDR1 is MNHEY and CDR2 is SMNVEV in the germline V gene (reference sequence). Germline trimming cut 5 bases from V and 3 bases from J; bases unmatched to any gene: 5. The CDR3 coding sequence is TGTGCCAGCAGTAAACAGGGGGGGTACACTGAAGCTTTCTTT. Protein: CASSKQGGYTEAFF.

The chain recombines TRBV7-9 with TRBJ2-1, with a possible D match to TRBD2 (5 bases). V gave up 0 bases and J gave up 2 bases, with 5 bases separating them. Germline-derived CDR1 and CDR2 are SEHNR and FQNEAQ (reference sequence). The length of the CDR3 is 14 residues. The DNA for the CDR3 is TGTGCCAGCAGCTTAGCGGGAGCCTACAATGAGCAGTTCTTC. Its translation is CASSLAGAYNEQFF.

The gene calls are TRBV11-2 and TRBJ2-7, with D possibly TRBD2 on 5 matching bases. The V gene's germline CDR1 is SGHAT and CDR2 FQNNGV. The CDR3 consists of 12 residues. Trimming took off 4 bases at V and 7 bases at J, with 11 bases between the two ends. CDR3 sequence (DNA): TGTGCCAGCAGCTCCTCGGGATCGGAGCAGTACTTC. Amino acid sequence: CASSSSGSEQYF.

This clone is a singleton in its sample. The chain recombines TRBV6-6 with TRBJ1-6; 8 bases are a match to TRBD1. This CDR3 is 15 amino acids long. Germline V gene sequence: CDR1 MNHNY, CDR2 SVGAGI (reference sequence). The V gene end was trimmed by 4 bases and the J gene end by 6 bases; junction bases not matched to a gene: 5. This CDR3 is CASSLQGEVNSPLHF. The DNA for the CDR3 is TGTGCCAGCAGTTTACAGGGGGAGGTTAATTCACCCCTCCACTTT.

The V and J genes are TRBV15 and TRBJ2-7; D is possibly TRBD2 (6 bases). V shed 0 bases and J shed 13 bases, with 13 bases lying between them. Germline CDR1 and CDR2: LNHNV and YYDKDF (reference sequence). The CDR3 extends over 12 amino acids. Here the CDR3 reads CATSRDSSSAYF. The DNA of the CDR3 is TGTGCCACCAGCAGAGATTCGTCTAGCGCCTACTTC.

This chain connects TRBV5-1 to TRBJ1-4; 9 bases are a match to TRBD1. The CDR3 is 14 amino acids. Looked up from germline, CDR1 is SGHRS and CDR2 is YFSETQ. Trimming at V came to 4 bases and at J to 7 bases, leaving 5 bases not matched to a gene. The CDR3 DNA follows: TGCGCCAGCAGCGCCGGGACAGGGACTGAAAAACTGTTTTTT. Protein: CASSAGTGTEKLFF.

V and J are TRBV28 and TRBJ1-2; the match to TRBD1 covers 7 bases. V shed 2 bases and J 4 bases; nucleotides not matched to a gene: 4. Germline CDR1 MDHEN, CDR2 SYDVKM. The CDR3 totals 14 residues. CDR3 sequence: CASSLPTGIYGYTF. The CDR3 coding sequence is TGTGCCAGCAGTTTACCGACAGGGATCTATGGCTACACCTTC.

This chain connects TRBV7-8 to TRBJ1-6, with 8 bases lining up with TRBD1. This CDR3 has 18 residues. CDR1 is SGHVS, CDR2 FQNEAQ, per germline. V was clipped by 5 bases and J by 6 bases; unmatched bases: 15. This chain's CDR3 is CASSPVPAGGIINSPLHF. The CDR3 nucleotides are TGTGCCAGCAGCCCGGTGCCTGCAGGGGGCATCATTAATTCACCCCTCCACTTT.

There are a few counts of this clone. The chain employs TRBV5-6 and TRBJ2-7; D perhaps matches TRBD1 (6 bases). V was trimmed by 0 bases and J by 4 bases, leaving 11 bases between them. CDR3 size: 14 residues. CDR1 SGHDT and CDR2 YYEEEE come from the germline V gene. CDR3 protein: CASSLVGTPYEQYF. DNA for the CDR3: TGTGCCAGCAGCTTGGTCGGGACACCGTACGAGCAGTACTTC. Filled out from reference TRBV5-6 and TRBJ2-7, the complete variable domain reads DAGVTQSPTHLIKTRGQQVTLRCSPKSGHDTVSWYQQALGQGPQFIFQYYEEEERQRGNFPDRFSGHQFPNYSSELNVNALLLGDSALYLCASSLVGTPYEQYFGPGTRLTVT.

This rearrangement joins TRBV29-1 to TRBJ1-1; the D gene is possibly TRBD1 (5 bases). The CDR3 totals 14 residues. V lost 4 bases to trimming and J lost 7 bases, with 19 bases between them. The germline gives CDR1 SQVTM, CDR2 ANQGSEA. CDR3 coding DNA: TGCAGCGTTGTAAGGGACTCCCGGGAATTTGAAGCTTTCTTT. It yields the protein CSVVRDSREFEAFF. The entire variable domain, with the rest obtained from reference TRBV29-1 and TRBJ1-1, is as follows: SAVISQKPSRDICQRGTSLTIQCQVDSQVTMMFWYRQQPGQSLTLIATANQGSEATYESGFVIDKFPISRPNLTFSTLTVSNMSPEDSSIYLCSVVRDSREFEAFFGQGTRLTVV.

The rearrangement uses TRBV9 and TRBJ2-7, with D uncertain. Per the germline V gene, CDR1 is SGDLS and CDR2 is YYNGEE. The length of the CDR3 is 14 residues. Trimming removed 0 bases at V and 3 bases at J, with 10 bases between. The CDR3 sequence: CASSVGPALYEQYF. Here the CDR3 DNA reads TGTGCCAGCAGCGTAGGCCCCGCGCTCTACGAGCAGTACTTC.

This chain uses TRBV15 with TRBJ1-1, with D perhaps TRBD1 (6 bases). The CDR3 runs to 15 residues. The ends were cut back, 3 bases at V and 6 bases at J, with 17 bases in the middle. CDR1 is LNHNV and CDR2 is YYDKDF in the germline V gene (reference sequence). As DNA, the CDR3 is TGTGCCACCAGCAGGGCAGGGGCCCCAGTGGCTGAAGCTTTCTTT. The encoded protein is CATSRAGAPVAEAFF.

V usage is TRBV30 and J usage is TRBJ1-6, with a possible D match to TRBD1 (5 bases). V lost 0 bases to trimming and J lost 0 bases, with 15 bases between them. From germline, CDR1 is GTSNPN and CDR2 SVGIG (reference sequence). CDR3 length: 18 amino acids. CDR3 residues: CAWSVEGRGSSYNSPLHF. The CDR3, as DNA: TGTGCCTGGAGTGTAGAAGGACGGGGGAGCTCCTATAATTCACCCCTCCACTTT. Using reference TRBV30 and TRBJ1-6 for the parts outside the CDR3, the full variable domain is SQTIHQWPATLVQPVGSPLSLECTVEGTSNPNLYWYRQAAGRGLQLLFYSVGIGQISSEVPQNLSASRPQDRQFILSSKKLLLSDSGFYLCAWSVEGRGSSYNSPLHFGNGTRLTVT.

The V and J genes are TRBV2 and TRBJ1-6; D not certain. Trimming took off 1 base at V and 13 bases at J, with 17 bases between the two ends. The CDR3 runs to 15 residues. The V gene's germline CDR1 is SNHLY and CDR2 FYNNEI. The CDR3 DNA is TGTGCCAGCAGTGAAGGGGCGGACCTAGGAGGGCCCCTCCACTTT. Translation: CASSEGADLGGPLHF.

The CDR3 DNA is TGCGCCAGCAGTGAGGGGACACCTAGGAAGACCCAGTACTTC. This translates into CASSEGTPRKTQYF. V usage is TRBV10-1 and J usage is TRBJ2-5; D is possibly TRBD1 (6 bases). Deletions cut 2 bases from V and 6 bases from J, with 13 bases between. CDR3 length equals 14 residues. Per the germline V gene, CDR1 is WNHNN and CDR2 is SYGVQD (reference sequence).

The J gene is TRBJ1-1, the V gene TRBV25-1; the D gene is possibly TRBD1 (6 bases). V lost 4 bases and J 4 bases, leaving 13 bases between the germline ends. Germline CDR1 reads MGHDK; CDR2 reads SYGVNS. The CDR3 sequence is 14 residues long. CDR3 nucleotide sequence: TGTGCCAGCAGTGCTAGGGGGATTCGCACTGAAGCTTTCTTT. Its protein product is CASSARGIRTEAFF.

The chain links TRBV18 to TRBJ1-1; 9 positions agree with TRBD1. J was trimmed by 6 bases and V by 7 bases; bases with no gene match: 12. Germline V gene sequence: CDR1 KGHSH, CDR2 LQKENI. The CDR3 consists of 15 residues. Here the CDR3 DNA reads TGTGCCAGCTTGTTATCAACAGGGGGCGCGGCTGAAGCTTTCTTT. This translates into CASLLSTGGAAEAFF.

The chain joins TRBV5-1 to TRBJ1-1, with 9 bases identical to TRBD1. With 0 bases clipped from V and 1 base from J, the junction kept 1 base outside the gene matches. Germline loops: CDR1 SGHRS, CDR2 YFSETQ. The CDR3 extends over 15 amino acids. This CDR3 is CASSLGQGENTEAFF. As DNA, the CDR3 is TGCGCCAGCAGCTTGGGACAGGGGGAGAACACTGAAGCTTTCTTT.

This chain joins TRBV19 and TRBJ1-4; D may be TRBD1 (6 bases). CDR1 is LNHDA and CDR2 is SQIVND in the germline V gene (reference sequence). The CDR3 is made up of 14 amino acids. Trimming removed 7 bases at V and 3 bases at J, with 12 bases between. DNA for the CDR3: TGTGCCAGTAAGCGGGGGCAGCCTAATGAAAAACTGTTTTTT. Protein: CASKRGQPNEKLFF.

Worth noting for this clone: This same CDR3 is encoded by further DNA sequences in the sample. This chain uses TRBV28 with TRBJ2-3; D might be TRBD2 (7 bases). Trimming left V 8 bases short and J 4 bases short, with 13 bases between. CDR1 is MDHEN, CDR2 SYDVKM, per germline. The CDR3 extends over 13 amino acids. The CDR3: CASEGEGADTQYF. CDR3 nucleotide sequence: TGTGCCAGCGAAGGGGAGGGGGCAGATACGCAGTATTTT.

This chain joins TRBV5-5 and TRBJ1-4, with 9 bases identical to TRBD1. Germline assignment: CDR1 SGHKS and CDR2 YYEKEE (reference sequence). The CDR3 spans 15 residues. V dropped 3 bases and J dropped 5; count of bases not matched to a gene: 5. Written as DNA, the CDR3 is TGTGCCAGCAGCTCCCCGGGACAGGGCAATGAAAAACTGTTTTTT. Residues: CASSSPGQGNEKLFF.